This entry lists 12 T cell receptor beta chains sequenced from one sample in a study of CD8 T cells in Susac syndrome (dated by TCRdb to between 2018 and 2021). The receptor library was made with the immunoSEQ multiplex PCR assay. RNA was extracted using the RNeasy kit, and roughly 0.45 to 1 microgram was reverse transcribed with random hexamers. The raw public reads went through TCRdb reprocessing: fastp at Q25, MiXCR clone calling, in-frame beta chains kept. Duplicate CDR3 protein sequences are folded into a single record with the most common DNA and genes. This sample holds under 300,000 distinct CDR3 sequences; roughly 95% were observed only once. 0.095% to 0.12% of the sample rests with the top ten. Sequencing was carried out using CD4+ T cells from PBMCs. The source of these receptors is a human donor with Susac syndrome.

The J gene is TRBJ2-2, the V gene TRBV29-1; a possible D gene is TRBD1 (5 bases). Looked up from germline, CDR1 is SQVTM and CDR2 is ANQGSEA. V lost 4 bases and J lost 3, with 12 bases in between. CDR3 length: 14 amino acids. CDR3 nucleotide sequence: TGCAGCGTTGTCATCGCAGGGCACACCGGGGAGCTGTTTTTT. It is translated as CSVVIAGHTGELFF.

The chain employs TRBV29-1 and TRBJ2-7, with D possibly matching TRBD1 (5 bases). Germline V gene data show CDR1 as SQVTM and CDR2 as ANQGSEA. V was trimmed by 5 bases and J by 4 bases, leaving 15 bases between them. This CDR3 is 13 amino acids long. As DNA, the CDR3 is TGCAGCGTTAACACCGACAGACTTTACGAGCAGTACTTC. It encodes CSVNTDRLYEQYF.

The chain recombines TRBV12-3 or TRBV12-4 with TRBJ1-2; no clear D. V was pared by 7 bases and J by 2 bases, with 20 bases between. This CDR3 comprises 16 residues. DNA for the CDR3: TGTGCCAGCACTCCTCGTGGCGCAGCGAAAAACTATGGCTACACCTTC. It yields the protein CASTPRGAAKNYGYTF.

The chain links TRBV9 to TRBJ1-1, with D possibly matching TRBD1 (5 bases). Germline V gene sequence: CDR1 SGDLS, CDR2 YYNGEE. The CDR3 contains 14 residues. V was pared by 6 bases and J by 1 base, with 13 bases between. CDR3 coding DNA: TGTGCCAGCACCGTGGGAGGGGCGAACACTGAAGCTTTCTTT. Amino acids: CASTVGGANTEAFF. The variable domain in full, with the rest retrieved from reference TRBV9 and TRBJ1-1, is DSGVTQTPKHLITATGQRVTLRCSPRSGDLSVYWYQQSLDQGLQFLIQYYNGEERAKGNILERFSAQQFPDLHSELNLSSLELGDSALYFCASTVGGANTEAFFGQGTRLTVV.

The chain has TRBV5-6 and TRBJ2-1; possible D gene TRBD2, 6 bases. There are 11 residues in the CDR3. The V end lost 4 bases, the J end lost 15 bases, and 14 bases lay between the germline ends. Germline V gene lookup returns CDR1 SGHDT and CDR2 YYEEEE. The CDR3 reads CASSREQGLFF. The CDR3 coding sequence is TGTGCCAGCAGCAGGGAGCAGGGACTGTTCTTC. The full variable domain, in which reference TRBV5-6 and TRBJ2-1 provide the parts outside the CDR3, is DAGVTQSPTHLIKTRGQQVTLRCSPKSGHDTVSWYQQALGQGPQFIFQYYEEEERQRGNFPDRFSGHQFPNYSSELNVNALLLGDSALYLCASSREQGLFFGPGTRLTVL.

This chain uses TRBV12-3 or TRBV12-4 with TRBJ2-6; 7 bases map to TRBD1. The ends lost 3 bases at V and 3 bases at J; junction bases unmatched: 5. The CDR3 is made up of 16 amino acids. Written as DNA, the CDR3 is TGTGCCAGCAGTTTGGCAGGGGGACATGGGGCCAACGTCCTGACTTTC. It encodes CASSLAGGHGANVLTF.

This clonotype has only one observation. The gene calls are TRBV6-5 and TRBJ1-1; 8 nucleotides align to TRBD1. Losses at the gene ends were 8 bases for V and 4 bases for J; bases not matched to a gene: 9. This CDR3 region has 14 residues. Germline V gives CDR1 MNHEY, CDR2 SVGAGI. The CDR3 loop is CASHSLRGPTEAFF. The CDR3 coding sequence is TGTGCCAGCCACTCCCTCAGGGGGCCCACTGAAGCTTTCTTT.

The chain has TRBV28 and TRBJ2-4, with no clear D. The germline V gene encodes CDR1 MDHEN and CDR2 SYDVKM. V was trimmed by 6 bases and J by 3 bases, leaving 15 bases between them. The CDR3 spans 15 residues. In nucleotides, the CDR3 is TGTGCCAGCAGAAGTTGGGGTTTAGGCAAAAACATTCAGTACTTC. Translating it yields CASRSWGLGKNIQYF.

V gene TRBV12-5 combines with J gene TRBJ1-2; D call uncertain. V was clipped by 0 bases and J by 8 bases, with 13 bases between them. Germline lookup yields CDR1 LGHNT and CDR2 FRNRAP. The CDR3 is 14 residues long. CDR3 sequence reads: CASGLVPLGRGYTF. The CDR3 DNA reads TGTGCTAGTGGTTTGGTACCGCTCGGCAGGGGCTACACCTTC. Using reference TRBV12-5 and TRBJ1-2 for the parts outside the CDR3, the full variable domain is DARVTQTPRHKVTEMGQEVTMRCQPILGHNTVFWYRQTMMQGLELLAYFRNRAPLDDSGMPKDRFSAEMPDATLATLKIQPSEPRDSAVYFCASGLVPLGRGYTFGSGTRLTVV.

A remark on this clonotype: One end of the junction does not line up with germline, which may come from a read error. The chain joins TRBV28 to TRBJ2-7; D unclear. The CDR3 loop spans 12 amino acids. CDR1 and CDR2 (germline): MDHEN, SYDVKM. DNA of the CDR3: TGTGCCAGCACCCCTAAGGGCTACGGGCAGTACTTC. Protein: CASTPKGYGQYF.

The rearrangement uses TRBV20-1 and TRBJ2-1; TRBD2 matches at 8 bases. Germline trimming cut 5 bases from V and 6 bases from J; bases unmatched to any gene: 3. The V gene's germline CDR1 is DFQATT and CDR2 SNEGSKA (reference sequence). There are 12 residues in the CDR3. The CDR3 region is CSAEGLVNEQFF. The CDR3 DNA follows: TGCAGTGCTGAGGGACTAGTCAATGAGCAGTTCTTC.

This sequence joins TRBV28 and TRBJ1-5, with 11 bases matching TRBD1. The CDR3 totals 15 residues. V was pared by 3 bases and J by 6 bases, with 4 bases of the junction left unmatched. CDR1 is MDHEN, CDR2 SYDVKM, per germline. The CDR3 is CASSLDRGLGQPQHF. The CDR3 DNA reads as TGTGCCAGCAGTTTGGACAGGGGGCTGGGTCAGCCCCAGCATTTT.